This T cell receptor (beta chain) was retrieved from a study of T-cell reconstitution after alpha-beta-depleted transplantation in children. Germline lookup yields CDR1 SGHRS and CDR2 YFSETQ. CDR3 length: 16 residues. V was trimmed by 0 bases and J by 3 bases, leaving 16 bases between them. This clonotype has at least ten counts. Its target is unknown. This sample's TCRbeta library carried unique molecular identifier barcodes. TCRdb fed the PCR reads into MiXCR, producing one record per CDR3 protein. In the table there are about 260,000 distinct CDR3 sequences, roughly 12% of which are singletons. Regarding the study as a whole: The origin of alpha-beta T cells about two months after transplant was reportedly several hundred expanded graft clones.

The sample was peripheral blood, taken 180 days after TCRalphabeta/CD19-depleted stem cell transplant. The source is a male patient under 10 years old who had a stem cell transplant for chronic granulomatous disease, so the T cells may come from the graft donor. The chain has TRBV5-1 and TRBJ2-7; a weak D match, TRBD1 (6 bases). This CDR3 is CASSLGHRDKNYEQYF. The CDR3 DNA sequence: TGCGCCAGCAGCTTGGGCCACCGGGACAAAAACTACGAGCAGTACTTC. The full variable domain, in which reference TRBV5-1 and TRBJ2-7 provide the parts outside the CDR3, is KAGVTQTPRYLIKTRGQQVTLSCSPISGHRSVSWYQQTPGQGLQFLFEYFSETQRNKGNFPGRFSGRQFSNSRSEMNVSTLELGDSALYLCASSLGHRDKNYEQYFGPGTRLTVT.